The rows below give T cell receptor beta chains drawn from one sample of a study of response to subunit inactivated influenza vaccine. TCRdb re-derived calls from the RT-PCR reads in MiXCR, one entry per CDR3 protein. The data hold about 700,000 distinct CDR3 sequences, with 14% observed a single time. The sequenced sample was PBMCs from blood, obtained less than 15 days before vaccination. The receptors stem from a man aged 50 to 59 who received an inactivated influenza vaccine. Both conserved end residues are part of each CDR3. The D gene is left open where the match is weak. The listing skips clone size in some rows; elsewhere it reads once, few, many or a size class.

D gene	clone size	V gene	J gene	CDR3 DNA	CDR3 protein
NA	NA	TRBV6-4	TRBJ2-1	TGTGCCAGCAGTCCCAGAGGGGGGGTAGTCTACAATGAGCAGTTCTTC	CASSPRGGVVYNEQFF
NA	NA	TRBV5-1	TRBJ2-2	TGCGCCAGCAGCGAGACCGGGTCCGAGGTACCCGGGGAGCTGTTTTTT	CASSETGSEVPGELFF
TRBD1	few	TRBV28	TRBJ2-7	TGTGCCAGCAGTTTTGACAGGGGAGGAGCCCTATACGAGCAGTACTTC	CASSFDRGGALYEQYF
NA	NA	TRBV29-1	TRBJ2-2	TGCAGCGTAGACCGGGGCTTGAGCACCGGGGAGCTGTTTTTT	CSVDRGLSTGELFF
NA	NA	TRBV6-1	TRBJ2-3	TGTGCCAGCAGTGAAATGGCAGGCACCACAGATACGCAGTATTTT	CASSEMAGTTDTQYF
NA	few	TRBV7-2	TRBJ1-2	TGTGCCAGCAGCTTTACCAGGGGTGGCTACACCTTC	CASSFTRGGYTF
NA	NA	TRBV27	TRBJ2-1	TGTGCCAGCAGTAGAGGGCCCTCGTCCTACAATGAGCAGTTCTTC	CASSRGPSSYNEQFF
TRBD2	NA	TRBV11-2	TRBJ2-7	TGTGCCAGCAGCTCCAGAGGGACTAGCGGGAGTATTTTCTACGAGCAGTACTTC	CASSSRGTSGSIFYEQYF
NA	NA	TRBV5-1	TRBJ1-2	TGCGCCAGCAGCTTGGGTTGGGCAACTAACTATGGCTACACCTTC	CASSLGWATNYGYTF
NA	many	TRBV5-6	TRBJ2-3	TGTGCCAGCAGCTTGGACAGTCGCACAGATACGCAGTATTTT	CASSLDSRTDTQYF
NA	NA	TRBV7-7	TRBJ2-5	TGTGCTAGCAGCTTAGCGACAGGGGAGGGGGAGACCCAGTACTTC	CASSLATGEGETQYF
NA	few	TRBV28	TRBJ2-4	TGTGCCAGCAGAACCGCAAAGCTAGCCAAAAACATTCAGTACTTC	CASRTAKLAKNIQYF
TRBD2	NA	TRBV28	TRBJ2-1	TGTGCCAGCAGCCCTACTAGCGGGGGGATGAATGAGCAGTTCTTC	CASSPTSGGMNEQFF
NA	few	TRBV20-1	TRBJ2-7	TGCAGTGCCCCAAGGGGAGCGAGGGAGGAGCAGTACTTC	CSAPRGAREEQYF
NA	NA	TRBV6-1	TRBJ2-3	TGTGCCAGCAGAAACAGAGCTAGCACAGATACGCAGTATTTT	CASRNRASTDTQYF
TRBD1	many	TRBV9	TRBJ2-7	TGTGCCAGCAGCGCAAGACAGGGGGCGGTCTACGAGCAGTACTTC	CASSARQGAVYEQYF
NA	many	TRBV7-2	TRBJ2-1	TGTGCCGGCCCGGTGCAGATCTCCAACAATGAGCAGTTCTTC	CAGPVQISNNEQFF
TRBD1	NA	TRBV4-1	TRBJ1-3	TGCGCCAGCAGCCAAGTCGGGACAGGGAAAGGTCTTAGCTCTGGAAACACCATATATTTT	CASSQVGTGKGLSSGNTIYF
TRBD1	NA	TRBV12-3/TRBV12-4	TRBJ1-2	TGTGCCAGCAGCGAGGGACAGGGGGCCCTAAATACCTATGGCTACACCTTC	CASSEGQGALNTYGYTF
NA	NA	TRBV10-3	TRBJ2-6	TGTGCCATCAGTGAGCGGGAGATGGGCTCTGGGGCCAACGTCCTGACTTTC	CAISEREMGSGANVLTF
TRBD1	few	TRBV29-1	TRBJ2-4	TGCAGCGTTGAAAGACAGGGGGGGATTCAGTACTTC	CSVERQGGIQYF
TRBD1	few	TRBV10-3	TRBJ2-7	TGTGCCATCAAAACCGGGACAGACATCCACGAGCAGTACTTC	CAIKTGTDIHEQYF
NA	few	TRBV6-5	TRBJ1-2	TGTGCCAGCAGTTACCGCGGGGCCCCGGGGTTATATGGCTACACCTTC	CASSYRGAPGLYGYTF
NA	many	TRBV7-3	TRBJ2-7	TGTGCCAGCAGCAAGGACAGATTTTACGAGCAGTACTTC	CASSKDRFYEQYF
TRBD1	few	TRBV7-2	TRBJ1-4	TGTGCCAGCAGCCCGGACAGGGGAAATGAAAAACTGTTTTTT	CASSPDRGNEKLFF
TRBD2	few	TRBV6-2/TRBV6-3	TRBJ2-1	TGTGCCAGCAGCCCCGGGACTAGCGGGCGTATACTCTACAATGAGCAGTTCTTC	CASSPGTSGRILYNEQFF
NA	few	TRBV28	TRBJ2-5	TGTGCCAGCAGTTCGGGGTGGACCCAGTACTTC	CASSSGWTQYF
TRBD2	many	TRBV12-3/TRBV12-4	TRBJ2-3	TGTGCCAGCAGTTTCTGGCTAGCGGGGAGCACAGATACGCAGTATTTT	CASSFWLAGSTDTQYF
NA	NA	TRBV11-2	TRBJ2-7	TGTGCCAGCAGCTTAGTGAGCAAGGGCGAGCAGTACTTC	CASSLVSKGEQYF
NA	NA	TRBV24-1	TRBJ2-2	TGTGCCACCAGTGATGGCAACAGGGACGGGACCGGGGAGCTGTTTTTT	CATSDGNRDGTGELFF
TRBD1	few	TRBV10-3	TRBJ2-2	TGTGCCACACAGGGGGCGTTGAACACCGGGGAGCTGTTTTTT	CATQGALNTGELFF
NA	NA	TRBV24-1	TRBJ2-2	TGTGCCACCAGTGAGCCCACCATTGTCGGGAAGCTGTTTTTT	CATSEPTIVGKLFF
TRBD1	NA	TRBV12-3/TRBV12-4	TRBJ1-6	TGTGCCAGCAGTCCGGGACAGAGTAATTCACCCCTCCACTTT	CASSPGQSNSPLHF
TRBD1	many	TRBV6-1	TRBJ1-3	TGTGCCAGCAGTAGGGACAGGAGAAACACCATATATTTT	CASSRDRRNTIYF
NA	many	TRBV7-9	TRBJ2-3	TGTGCCAGCAGCTCTCACAGCGATACGCAGTATTTT	CASSSHSDTQYF
TRBD1	NA	TRBV6-1	TRBJ1-2	TGTGCCAGCACCGACAGCAGGACAGGACACGTTCTGAGTGATGGCTACACCTTC	CASTDSRTGHVLSDGYTF
NA	few	TRBV25-1	TRBJ2-3	TGTGCCAGCAGTGAATCATGGGGGCAGGGCACAGATACGCAGTATTTT	CASSESWGQGTDTQYF
NA	many	TRBV6-2/TRBV6-3	TRBJ2-1	TGTGCCAGCAGTCCGCCGGGCGCCTACAATGAGCAGTTCTTC	CASSPPGAYNEQFF
NA	NA	TRBV5-1	TRBJ2-3	TGCGCCAGCAGCTTGGCAGGGGATAGCACAGATACGCAGTATTTT	CASSLAGDSTDTQYF
NA	NA	TRBV24-1	TRBJ2-3	TGTGCCACCAGTGACCGTAAACTAGCAAGCCTAGGTACGCAGTATTTT	CATSDRKLASLGTQYF
TRBD2	NA	TRBV20-1	TRBJ2-1	TGCAGTGCTAGAGATCAAGCGGGAGGGAGCTACAATGAGCAGTTCTTC	CSARDQAGGSYNEQFF
NA	few	TRBV4-3	TRBJ2-1	TGCGCCAGCAGCCAAGTCGGCGGGGAAAATGAGCAGTTCTTC	CASSQVGGENEQFF
NA	few	TRBV5-1	TRBJ2-5	TGCGCCAGCAAGGGACCAGAGGAGACCCAGTACTTC	CASKGPEETQYF
NA	many	TRBV28	TRBJ2-4	TGTGCCAGCAGCCTGGATGAGGCCCTAGCCAAAAACATTCAGTACTTC	CASSLDEALAKNIQYF
TRBD1	few	TRBV27	TRBJ1-2	TGTGCCAGCAGTGAGACAGGGGACTATGGCTACACCTTC	CASSETGDYGYTF
NA	few	TRBV20-1	TRBJ2-7	TGCAGTATCAGCCGACAGACGGGATACGAGCAGTACTTC	CSISRQTGYEQYF
NA	few	TRBV28	TRBJ2-7	TGTGCCAGCCGGGCAGGGGGGTACAACGAGCAGTACTTC	CASRAGGYNEQYF
NA	few	TRBV19	TRBJ1-3	TGTGCCAGTCAGGGTCCTGGAAACACCATATATTTT	CASQGPGNTIYF
TRBD2	NA	TRBV18	TRBJ2-5	TGTGCCAGCTCACTAACAACGACTAGCGGGGGAGAGACCCAGTACTTC	CASSLTTTSGGETQYF
NA	NA	TRBV5-5	TRBJ2-3	TGTGCCAGCAGCAAACAGGGTTTCGGCTCAGATACGCAGTATTTT	CASSKQGFGSDTQYF
NA	many	TRBV7-2	TRBJ2-5	TGTGCCAGCAGCTTGCCCAAGGCAGAGACCCAGTACTTC	CASSLPKAETQYF
NA	NA	TRBV9	TRBJ1-5	TGTGCCAGCAGCGTAGCGGGCAGGGACCATCAGCCCCAGCATTTT	CASSVAGRDHQPQHF
TRBD2	NA	TRBV6-2/TRBV6-3	TRBJ2-3	TGTGCCAGCAGTTCCTGGACTAGCGGTACAGATACGCAGTATTTT	CASSSWTSGTDTQYF
NA	few	TRBV12-3/TRBV12-4	TRBJ1-1	TGTGCCAGCAGTAGACATGTAGGGGCTTTCTTT	CASSRHVGAFF
NA	NA	TRBV5-6	TRBJ1-2	TGTGCCAGCAGCCCAGGTGGGGGGACGGCTTATGGCTACACCTTC	CASSPGGGTAYGYTF
NA	few	TRBV6-1	TRBJ1-6	TGTGCCAGCAGAAAAGGACAGCTGAATAATTCACCCCTCCACTTT	CASRKGQLNNSPLHF
TRBD1	few	TRBV10-3	TRBJ2-2	TGTGCCATCAGTGAAGGTCAGGGGGCAGGGGTCCCCGGGGAGCTGTTTTTT	CAISEGQGAGVPGELFF